This T cell receptor (beta chain) derives from a study of synovial regulatory T cells in juvenile arthritis. Findings and limits, study-wide: iaTreg cells shared more CDR3 sequences with synovial Tregs than other blood Tregs did. iaTreg TCR repertoires were largely private across patients and partially overlapped synovial Teff and blood CPL.

As regards this clone: Its target is unknown.

The roughly eleven donors had active juvenile idiopathic arthritis, with 3 polyarticular and 8 oligoarticular cases. The germline gives CDR1 SSHAT, CDR2 FNYEAQ (reference sequence). This CDR3 contains 13 residues. No coding sequence is recorded. Only in-frame clones appear in the TCRdb table, and some are missing; sequencing was by immunoSEQ multiplex PCR. The table counts roughly 9,900 clones; about 1.1% lies in the top ten. The chain employs TRBV7-7 and TRBJ1-1. The specimen was Treg cells from blood. Stated subset: remaining (HLA-DR-negative) circulating blood Treg cells. The source of this sequence is a donor aged 2-35 years with juvenile idiopathic arthritis. Here the CDR3 reads CASSLSKNTEAFF.